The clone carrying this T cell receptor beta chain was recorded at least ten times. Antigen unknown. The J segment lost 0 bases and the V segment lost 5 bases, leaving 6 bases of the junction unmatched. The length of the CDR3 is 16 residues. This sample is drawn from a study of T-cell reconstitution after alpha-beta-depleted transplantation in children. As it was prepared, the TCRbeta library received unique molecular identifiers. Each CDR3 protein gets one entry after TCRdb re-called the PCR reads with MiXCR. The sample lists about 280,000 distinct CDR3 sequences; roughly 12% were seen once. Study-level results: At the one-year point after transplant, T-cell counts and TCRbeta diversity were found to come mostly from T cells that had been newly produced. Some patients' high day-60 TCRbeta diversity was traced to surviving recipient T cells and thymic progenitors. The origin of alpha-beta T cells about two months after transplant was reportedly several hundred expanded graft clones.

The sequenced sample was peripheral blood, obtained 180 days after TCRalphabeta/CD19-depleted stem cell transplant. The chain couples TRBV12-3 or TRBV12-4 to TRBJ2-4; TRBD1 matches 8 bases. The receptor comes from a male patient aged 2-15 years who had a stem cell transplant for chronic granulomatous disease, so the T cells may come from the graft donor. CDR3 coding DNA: TGTGCCAGCAGTCCGGACAGGGATAGAGCCAAAAACATTCAGTACTTC. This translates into CASSPDRDRAKNIQYF.